One sample yielded the 26 T cell receptor beta chains listed below, sequenced in a study of beta chain features in type 1 diabetes. The isolated RNA, all of it, was reverse transcribed, so expressed TCRB transcripts were what got sequenced. The protocol was immunoSEQ multiplex PCR, while the TCRdb copy is restricted to in-frame clones and leaves out a portion. The sample yields around 400,000 clones, over 9.5% seen once. The sequencing sample was made of naive CD4+ T cells from blood. The source is a man between 18 and 29 years old in good health.

Details on this clone: Other DNA sequences of this sample code for an identical CDR3. The chain links TRBV30 to TRBJ1-2, with 8 bases lining up with TRBD1. Germline trimming cut 3 bases from V and 4 bases from J; bases unmatched to any gene: 1. Germline V gene lookup returns CDR1 GTSNPN and CDR2 SVGIG (reference sequence). This CDR3 has 12 residues. The CDR3 DNA reads TGTGCCTGGAGCGGGACAGGCTATGGCTACACCTTC. It codes for CAWSGTGYGYTF.

This clone was counted only a few times. The J gene is TRBJ2-3, the V gene TRBV6-5, with TRBD1 as a possible D gene (5 bases). Germline V gene sequence: CDR1 MNHEY, CDR2 SVGAGI. This CDR3 spans 13 amino acids. V lost 7 bases to trimming and J lost 0 bases, with 8 bases between them. CDR3 DNA: TGTGCCAGCATATCAGGGAGCACAGATACGCAGTATTTT. Its translation is CASISGSTDTQYF.

The sample holds a few counts of this clone. The chain links TRBV5-1 to TRBJ1-1; 7 bases line up with TRBD1. CDR1 and CDR2 (germline): SGHRS, YFSETQ. Trimming at V came to 1 base and at J to 5 bases, leaving 8 bases not matched to a gene. This CDR3 is built from 15 residues. CDR3 sequence: CASSLSQGSRTEAFF. The CDR3 region has the DNA TGCGCCAGCAGCTTGTCACAGGGGTCTCGGACTGAAGCTTTCTTT.

The rearrangement uses TRBV28 and TRBJ1-4; 9 bases map to TRBD1. The CDR3 extends over 15 amino acids. V lost 6 bases, J lost 6 bases, and 8 bases stayed unmatched. Germline CDR1 and CDR2: MDHEN and SYDVKM. The CDR3 region has the DNA TGTGCCAGCAGCCACGGACAGGGGTTTTATGAAAAACTGTTTTTT. Translating it yields CASSHGQGFYEKLFF.

This clone was detected only a few times. The V call is TRBV9, the J call TRBJ2-7, with 14 positions matching TRBD2. Germline V gene sequence: CDR1 SGDLS, CDR2 YYNGEE. The CDR3 is 18 amino acids. V lost 0 bases and J lost 5; bases outside the gene matches: 10. The CDR3 protein is CASSVASGLAGGNHEQYF. In DNA, the CDR3 is TGTGCCAGCAGCGTAGCCTCCGGACTAGCGGGAGGTAACCACGAGCAGTACTTC.

V is TRBV7-9 and J is TRBJ2-5, with 10 positions matching TRBD1. Trimming took 4 bases from V and 5 from J; bases not matched to a gene: 4. The V gene's germline CDR1 is SEHNR and CDR2 FQNEAQ (reference sequence). The CDR3 is 14 amino acids. DNA of the CDR3: TGTGCCAGCAGCTACGGACAGGGGGGCGAGACCCAGTACTTC. It codes for CASSYGQGGETQYF.

This clone turned up a few times. The chain joins TRBV4-2 to TRBJ2-2, with 10 bases identical to TRBD2. Per germline, CDR1 LGHNA and CDR2 YNFKEQ. The V gene end was trimmed by 3 bases and the J gene end by 6 bases; junction bases not matched to a gene: 10. The CDR3 contains 17 residues. CDR3 sequence reads: CASSQAYSGRRPGELFF. In DNA form, the CDR3 reads TGTGCCAGCAGCCAGGCATATAGCGGGAGGAGACCCGGGGAGCTGTTTTTT.

This clone turned up a few times. The V call is TRBV30, the J call TRBJ2-7; TRBD2 aligns across 13 bases. Germline lookup yields CDR1 GTSNPN and CDR2 SVGIG (reference sequence). V was clipped by 1 base and J by 3 bases; unmatched bases: 12. The CDR3 loop spans 18 amino acids. The CDR3 here is CAWSAETGTSGVLYEQYF. CDR3 sequence (DNA): TGTGCCTGGAGTGCCGAAACCGGGACTAGCGGGGTCCTCTACGAGCAGTACTTC.

CDR3 protein: CASSVETSGRGETQYF. Here the CDR3 DNA reads TGTGCCAGCAGCGTAGAGACTAGCGGGAGAGGAGAGACCCAGTACTTC. The chain employs TRBV9 and TRBJ2-5; TRBD2 matches at 12 bases. The CDR3 runs 16 residues. Per germline, CDR1 SGDLS and CDR2 YYNGEE. V dropped 0 bases and J dropped 4; count of bases not matched to a gene: 4.

This clone has just a few counts. This rearrangement joins TRBV28 to TRBJ2-1, with TRBD1 identical over 12 bases. The V gene end was trimmed by 6 bases and the J gene end by 4 bases; junction bases not matched to a gene: 4. The germline V gene has CDR1 MDHEN and CDR2 SYDVKM. The CDR3 sequence is 15 residues long. The CDR3 DNA sequence: TGTGCCAGCAGACGGGACAGGGGGCGATACAATGAGCAGTTCTTC. It encodes CASRRDRGRYNEQFF.

V and J are TRBV18 and TRBJ2-4; 9 bases are shared with TRBD2. The CDR3 has 16 amino acids. Germline V gene sequence: CDR1 KGHSH, CDR2 LQKENI. V was pared by 8 bases and J by 1 base, with 9 bases of the junction left unmatched. The CDR3 nucleotides are TGTGCCAGCACTCCTCGCGGGGGGGCGGCCAAAAACATTCAGTACTTC. This gives the protein CASTPRGGAAKNIQYF.

This chain connects TRBV9 to TRBJ2-3, with D maybe TRBD1 (6 bases). Germline-derived CDR1 and CDR2 are SGDLS and YYNGEE. V shed 0 bases and J shed 4 bases, with 15 bases lying between them. This CDR3 contains 16 residues. The CDR3 DNA reads TGTGCCAGCAGCGTAGAAGGGGCCCCAGGGGCAGATACGCAGTATTTT. It specifies CASSVEGAPGADTQYF.

The CDR3 spells CASRGGGNSYEQYF. CDR3 DNA sequence: TGTGCCAGCAGGGGAGGGGGTAACTCCTACGAGCAGTACTTC. The chain is built from TRBV27 and TRBJ2-7; weak D call: TRBD2 (7 bases). The V gene lost 6 bases and the J gene lost 0 bases, with 12 bases spanning the gap. The length of the CDR3 is 14 residues. CDR1 is MNHEY, CDR2 SMNVEV, per germline (reference sequence).

The rearrangement uses TRBV5-4 and TRBJ1-1, with D maybe TRBD1 (5 bases). Germline V gives CDR1 SGHNT, CDR2 YYREEE (reference sequence). V was shortened by 2 bases and J by 6 bases, with 17 bases between the two germline ends. This CDR3 comprises 15 residues. The CDR3 spells CASSFFSGRFSEAFF. The CDR3 DNA follows: TGTGCCAGCAGCTTCTTTTCAGGGAGGTTTTCTGAAGCTTTCTTT.

This chain links TRBV25-1 with TRBJ2-2; D perhaps matches TRBD2 (5 bases). The germline V gene encodes CDR1 MGHDK and CDR2 SYGVNS. CDR3 length: 14 amino acids. The V gene lost 2 bases and the J gene lost 5 bases, with 9 bases spanning the gap. DNA of the CDR3: TGTGCCAGCAGTGAACTTAGGAGGACCGGGGAGCTGTTTTTT. This translates into CASSELRRTGELFF. Filled out from reference TRBV25-1 and TRBJ2-2, the complete variable domain reads EADIYQTPRYLVIGTGKKITLECSQTMGHDKMYWYQQDPGMELHLIHYSYGVNSTEKGDLSSESTVSRIRTEHFPLTLESARPSHTSQYLCASSELRRTGELFFGEGSRLTVL.

J is TRBJ2-3 and V is TRBV28; unclear D gene. Trimming cost V 5 bases and J 5 bases, with 14 bases left between them. The CDR3 runs 14 residues. CDR1 is MDHEN and CDR2 is SYDVKM in the germline V gene. CDR3 loop: CASSPRSVGDTQYF. In DNA form, the CDR3 reads TGTGCCAGCAGTCCCCGGTCGGTCGGAGATACGCAGTATTTT.

This rearrangement joins TRBV18 to TRBJ2-1, with 7 bases fitting TRBD1. Germline CDR1 reads KGHSH; CDR2 reads LQKENI. The CDR3 has 13 residues. V shed 4 bases and J 7 bases; nucleotides not matched to a gene: 4. This chain's CDR3 is CASSREQGNEQFF. In nucleotides, the CDR3 is TGTGCCAGCTCACGAGAACAGGGGAATGAGCAGTTCTTC.

The V call is TRBV10-3, the J call TRBJ1-1; tentatively, D is TRBD1 (5 bases). V gave up 1 base and J gave up 1 base, with 10 bases separating them. The CDR3 is made up of 15 amino acids. Germline CDR1 ENHRY, CDR2 SYGVKD. The CDR3 DNA sequence: TGTGCCATCAGTGAGTTCACAGGAGAGAACACTGAAGCTTTCTTT. Translated, it gives CAISEFTGENTEAFF.

The chain is built from TRBV9 and TRBJ1-2; 7 bases map to TRBD1. CDR3 size: 15 residues. J was trimmed by 4 bases and V by 0 bases; bases with no gene match: 6. Germline loops: CDR1 SGDLS, CDR2 YYNGEE. For the CDR3, the DNA is TGTGCCAGCAGCGTAGATGGAGGGGGCAGCTATGGCTACACCTTC. Translating it yields CASSVDGGGSYGYTF.

This rearrangement joins TRBV15 to TRBJ1-1, with D possibly matching TRBD1 (5 bases). Germline values: CDR1 LNHNV, CDR2 YYDKDF (reference sequence). The CDR3 is 14 residues long. The V end was cut by 6 bases, the J end by 1 base, with 12 bases between. The DNA of the CDR3 is TGTGCCACCAGGCGAGATCAGGGGAACACTGAAGCTTTCTTT. Translation gives CATRRDQGNTEAFF. The full variable domain, with the rest looked up from reference TRBV15 and TRBJ1-1, is DAMVIQNPRYQVTQFGKPVTLSCSQTLNHNVMYWYQQKSSQAPKLLFHYYDKDFNNEADTPDNFQSRRPNTSFCFLDIRSPGLGDTAMYLCATRRDQGNTEAFFGQGTRLTVV.

This chain joins TRBV27 and TRBJ1-5, with 8 positions matching TRBD1. Germline trimming cut 2 bases from V and 9 bases from J; bases unmatched to any gene: 9. From germline, CDR1 is MNHEY and CDR2 SMNVEV (reference sequence). The length of the CDR3 is 15 residues. The CDR3 is CASSLTNRGGRPQHF. CDR3 sequence (DNA): TGTGCCAGCAGTTTAACTAACAGGGGGGGGCGGCCCCAGCATTTT.

This clone was seen more than once but under ten times. The rearrangement links TRBV4-1 to TRBJ2-7, with TRBD1 identical over 7 bases. The V gene end was trimmed by 4 bases and the J gene end by 3 bases; junction bases not matched to a gene: 9. The CDR3 contains 15 residues. Germline V CDR1 and CDR2: MGHRA, YSYEKL. The CDR3 nucleotides read TGCGCCAGCAGCCGGAACCGACAGGGCGACTACGAGCAGTACTTC. The encoded protein is CASSRNRQGDYEQYF.

The sample holds a few counts of this clone. The DNA for the CDR3 is TGTGCCTCAGGGGAAGGGGGCAGAAGGGAGACCCAGTACTTC. Translating gives CASGEGGRRETQYF. The chain carries TRBV28 and TRBJ2-5, with 7 bases identical to TRBD1. CDR3 size: 14 residues. The junction had 14 bases not matched to a gene; V was cut back by 11 bases and J by 5 bases. In germline, CDR1 is MDHEN, CDR2 SYDVKM.

V usage is TRBV5-4 and J usage is TRBJ2-5; TRBD1 is a possible D gene (5 bases). V lost 4 bases and J 3 bases, leaving 10 bases between the germline ends. Germline assignment: CDR1 SGHNT and CDR2 YYREEE (reference sequence). The length of the CDR3 is 13 residues. CDR3 in DNA: TGTGCCAGCAGCGCGACAGACGAAGAGACCCAGTACTTC. Amino acid sequence: CASSATDEETQYF.

The CDR3 region has the DNA TGTGCCAGCAGTCGAGCGGACTACGAGCAGTACTTC. This gives the protein CASSRADYEQYF. The chain uses TRBV9 and TRBJ2-7; D is possibly TRBD2 (5 bases). This CDR3 is 12 amino acids long. Trimming cost V 5 bases and J 3 bases, with 9 bases left between them. Germline assignment: CDR1 SGDLS and CDR2 YYNGEE.

A few counts support this clone. This chain links TRBV5-1 with TRBJ2-5; 8 bases match TRBD1. The germline CDR1 and CDR2 sequences are SGHRS and YFSETQ. The CDR3 covers 15 residues. The V segment lost 0 bases and the J segment 5 bases; nucleotides outside the gene matches: 6. CDR3 nucleotides: TGCGCCAGCAGCTTGGTAGACAGGGGAAGGGAGACCCAGTACTTC. This codes for CASSLVDRGRETQYF.